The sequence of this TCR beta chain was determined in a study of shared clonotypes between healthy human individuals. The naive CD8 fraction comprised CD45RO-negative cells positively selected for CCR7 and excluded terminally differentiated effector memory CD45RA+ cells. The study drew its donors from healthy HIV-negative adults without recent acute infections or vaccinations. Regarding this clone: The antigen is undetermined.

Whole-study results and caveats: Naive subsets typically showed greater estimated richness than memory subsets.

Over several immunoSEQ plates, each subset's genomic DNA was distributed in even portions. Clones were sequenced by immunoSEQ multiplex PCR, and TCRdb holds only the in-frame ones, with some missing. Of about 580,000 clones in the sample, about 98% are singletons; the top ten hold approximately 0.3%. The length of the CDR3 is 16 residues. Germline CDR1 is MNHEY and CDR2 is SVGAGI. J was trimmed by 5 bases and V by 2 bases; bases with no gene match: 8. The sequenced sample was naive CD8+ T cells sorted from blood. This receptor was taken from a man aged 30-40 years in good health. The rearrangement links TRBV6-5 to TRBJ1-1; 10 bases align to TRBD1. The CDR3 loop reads CASSYPRQGAGTEAFF. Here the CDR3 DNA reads TGTGCCAGCAGTTACCCAAGACAGGGGGCCGGGACTGAAGCTTTCTTT.